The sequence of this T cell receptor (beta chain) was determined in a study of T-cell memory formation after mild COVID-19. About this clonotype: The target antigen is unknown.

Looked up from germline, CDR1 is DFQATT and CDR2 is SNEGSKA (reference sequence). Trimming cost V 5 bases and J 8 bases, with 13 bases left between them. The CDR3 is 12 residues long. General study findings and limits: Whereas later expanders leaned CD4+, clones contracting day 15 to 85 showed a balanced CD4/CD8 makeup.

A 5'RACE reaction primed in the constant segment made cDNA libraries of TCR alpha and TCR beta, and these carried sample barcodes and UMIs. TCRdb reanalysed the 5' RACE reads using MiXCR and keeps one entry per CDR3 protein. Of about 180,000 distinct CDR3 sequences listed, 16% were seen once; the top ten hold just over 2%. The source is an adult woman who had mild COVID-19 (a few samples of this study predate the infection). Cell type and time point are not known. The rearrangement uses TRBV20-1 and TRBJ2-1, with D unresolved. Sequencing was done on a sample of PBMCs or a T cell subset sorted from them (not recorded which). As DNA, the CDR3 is TGCAGTGCTCGACCGTTAGGGCATGAGCAGTTCTTC. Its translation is CSARPLGHEQFF.